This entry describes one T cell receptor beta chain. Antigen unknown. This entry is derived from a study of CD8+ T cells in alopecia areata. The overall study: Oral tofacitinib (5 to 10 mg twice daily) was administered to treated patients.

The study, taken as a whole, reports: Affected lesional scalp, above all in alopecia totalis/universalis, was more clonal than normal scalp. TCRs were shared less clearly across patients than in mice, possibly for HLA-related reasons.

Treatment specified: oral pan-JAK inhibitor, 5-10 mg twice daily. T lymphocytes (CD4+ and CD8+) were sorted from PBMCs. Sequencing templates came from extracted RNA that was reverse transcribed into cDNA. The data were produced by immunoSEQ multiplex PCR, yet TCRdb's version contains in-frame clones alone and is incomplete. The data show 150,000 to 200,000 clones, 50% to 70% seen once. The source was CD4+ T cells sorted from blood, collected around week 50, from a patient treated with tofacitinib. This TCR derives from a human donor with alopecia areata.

CDR3 loop: CASSRWTGGMMANEKLFF. The DNA of the CDR3 is TGTGCCAGCAGCCGCTGGACAGGGGGGATGATGGCTAATGAAAAACTGTTTTTT. The V call is TRBV27, the J call TRBJ1-4; 10 bases are a match to TRBD1. CDR3 length: 18 amino acids. V shed 6 bases and J 3 bases; nucleotides not matched to a gene: 13. From germline, CDR1 is MNHEY and CDR2 SMNVEV (reference sequence).